This T cell receptor (beta chain) was profiled in a study of cytomegalovirus exposure and HLA in healthy donors. PCR used 60 Vbeta primers and 13 Jbeta primers. Only in-frame clones appear in the TCRdb table, and some are missing; sequencing was by immunoSEQ multiplex PCR. The sample records about 170,000 clones, approximately 80% being singletons. The germline V gene has CDR1 MNHNY and CDR2 SVGAGI (reference sequence). The CDR3 consists of 12 residues. Unmatched junction bases numbered 6, after V lost 6 bases and J lost 7 bases. The sequenced material came from PBMCs. The V call is TRBV6-6, the J call TRBJ2-7; 7 bases are shared with TRBD2. The clonotype originates from a woman aged 18 to 35 in good health and CMV-seropositive. The CDR3 here is CASRGPGGEQYF. CDR3 in DNA: TGTGCCAGCAGGGGGCCCGGGGGGGAGCAGTACTTC.